This TCR beta chain was retrieved from a study of blood T cell repertoires in COVID-19. In the study's own analysis: Amplification with reference gene primers provided the estimates of nucleated cell counts. This table comes from immunoSEQ multiplex PCR, and its TCRdb copy is limited to in-frame clones, with some not included. V and J calls and clone size are copied from that table; D and trimming were computed from the DNA. The sample consists of 250,000 or so clones, around 82% of them appearing once. In this sample, this clone turned up a few times. CDR1 and CDR2 from the germline V gene are LNHDA and SQIVND (reference sequence). The CDR3 is 17 amino acids. Trimming left V 7 bases short and J 1 base short, with 20 bases between. Participant-given clinical history determined each cohort assignment. A PCR-confirmed or clinician-diagnosed COVID-19 case had contacted exposed participants within 2 weeks of entry.

V is TRBV19 and J is TRBJ1-3; tentative D call: TRBD1 (6 bases). Material for sequencing was PBMCs or T cells enriched from blood (not recorded which). This receptor was taken from a woman between 40 and 50 years old who had been exposed to COVID-19. The CDR3 loop reads CASTQSGHSRSGNTIYF. The CDR3 region has the DNA TGTGCCAGTACCCAATCGGGACACTCGCGTTCTGGAAACACCATATATTTT.